This T cell receptor (beta chain) was obtained from a study of early T cells in non-severe SARS-CoV-2 infection. Across the whole study: With bulk RNA from unsorted whole blood as input, sequencing yielded unpaired chains. Study-wide points: VDJdb-based matching was biased toward anti-spike CD8 responses and missed private and CD4 specificities.

CDR3 length equals 14 residues. Germline assignment: CDR1 SNHLY and CDR2 FYNNEI. Unmatched junction bases numbered 4, after V lost 7 bases and J lost 2 bases. A note on this clonotype: Antigen specificity is unknown.

The protocol attached unique molecular identifiers to individual cDNA molecules. One entry per CDR3 protein results from TCRdb running MiXCR on the 5' RACE reads. The table lists more than 50,000 distinct CDR3 sequences, roughly 13% of them singletons. The clonotype comes from an adult who was a healthcare worker with PCR-confirmed SARS-CoV-2 infection or an uninfected control (not recorded which). V gene TRBV2 combines with J gene TRBJ1-2, with 10 bases lining up with TRBD1. Here the sequenced sample was whole blood, taken at baseline. CDR3 amino acids: CASNLDRGNYGYTF. CDR3 nucleotide sequence: TGTGCCAGCAACCTGGACAGGGGGAACTATGGCTACACCTTC.